This T cell receptor beta chain was profiled in a study of blood T cell repertoires in COVID-19. Whole-study context: Some COVID-19 samples were acute and others convalescent; all came from the United States, Italy and Spain. PBMCs, B-cell-depleted T cells, or T cells were the source of the cDNA or gDNA that made up the material.

Germline CDR1 and CDR2: SEHNR and FQNEAQ (reference sequence). The CDR3 contains 16 residues. V was cut by 5 bases and J by 6 bases, with 19 bases left in between. In the original processing: Reference gene primer amplification yielded estimated nucleated cell counts. TCRdb's table, derived via immunoSEQ multiplex PCR, lists solely in-frame clones and lacks some. V and J calls and clone size are given by that table; D and trimming were obtained from the DNA. The repertoire holds around 280,000 clones, with 86% as singletons. The sequencing input was peripheral blood. V usage is TRBV7-9 and J usage is TRBJ2-2; maybe TRBD1 (6 bases). The origin of this receptor is a woman in her 30s who had recovered from COVID-19. This CDR3 reads CASSPTRAEGAGELFF. DNA for the CDR3: TGTGCCAGCAGCCCTACTAGAGCTGAGGGGGCCGGGGAGCTGTTTTTT.